Presented here are 13 T cell receptor beta chains from one specimen sequenced in a study of blood T cell repertoires in COVID-19. Profiled with immunoSEQ multiplex PCR; TCRdb holds only in-frame clones, not every one. This sample has 300,000 to 400,000 clones, with about 82% found just once. The specimen was peripheral blood. Every receptor here comes from a human donor in a cohort sampled during active COVID-19.

The V call is TRBV5-1, the J call TRBJ2-5, with D possibly being TRBD1 (6 bases). V was pared by 0 bases and J by 2 bases, with 8 bases between. CDR3 length equals 14 residues. Germline V gives CDR1 SGHRS, CDR2 YFSETQ. Here the CDR3 reads CASSLEGQQETQYF. For the CDR3, the DNA is TGCGCCAGCAGCTTGGAAGGACAGCAAGAGACCCAGTACTTC.

The chain is built from TRBV24-1 and TRBJ2-3; 8 bases line up with TRBD1. The CDR3 consists of 16 residues. J gave up 5 bases and V 4 bases, and 10 bases lay outside the gene matches. Germline CDR1 reads KGHDR; CDR2 reads SFDVKD. CDR3 residues: CATSDPVSGGKDTQYF. The DNA for the CDR3 is TGTGCCACCAGTGACCCCGTGTCAGGGGGCAAAGATACGCAGTATTTT.

The chain employs TRBV7-8 and TRBJ1-1; D call uncertain. CDR3 size: 14 residues. With 2 bases removed from V and 5 bases from J, the gap between germline ends came to 12 bases. The germline gives CDR1 SGHVS, CDR2 FQNEAQ. For the CDR3, the DNA is TGTGCCAGCAGCTTAATTGAGGGAGGGACTGAAGCTTTCTTT. Translation gives CASSLIEGGTEAFF.

Comment on this clone: Other DNA sequences in the same sample also yield this CDR3. The chain has TRBV5-4 and TRBJ1-2; 9 positions agree with TRBD1. Germline V lookup: CDR1 SGHNT, CDR2 YYREEE (reference sequence). The CDR3 is 14 residues long. V was pared by 3 bases and J by 3 bases, with 3 bases of the junction left unmatched. CDR3 in DNA: TGTGCCAGCAGCTGGGACAGGGCGGACTATGGCTACACCTTC. It is translated as CASSWDRADYGYTF.

The chain uses TRBV9 and TRBJ1-5; D ambiguous. V was clipped by 3 bases and J by 10 bases, with 35 bases between them. The CDR3 runs to 20 residues. CDR1 and CDR2 (germline): SGDLS, YYNGEE. The CDR3 region is CASSAHTSHLNPVSVLPQHF. CDR3 nucleotide sequence: TGTGCCAGCAGCGCCCACACCTCCCATCTGAATCCGGTGAGTGTACTACCCCAGCATTTT.

The chain is built from TRBV6-5 and TRBJ1-2; D not certain. CDR3 length equals 13 residues. Germline values: CDR1 MNHEY, CDR2 SVGAGI. V lost 6 bases to trimming and J lost 4 bases, with 12 bases between them. The CDR3 is CASSPAWSYGYTF. The CDR3 DNA reads TGTGCCAGCAGCCCCGCGTGGTCCTATGGCTACACCTTC.

J is TRBJ1-1 and V is TRBV9; D not certain. The CDR3 contains 13 residues. V was trimmed by 0 bases and J by 9 bases, leaving 12 bases between them. CDR1 is SGDLS, CDR2 YYNGEE, per germline. The CDR3 DNA reads as TGTGCCAGCAGCGTAGGTGGGAGGTCTCAAGCTTTCTTT. Translating gives CASSVGGRSQAFF.

The chain links TRBV20-1 to TRBJ2-3; D unclear. The CDR3 runs to 11 residues. Germline values: CDR1 DFQATT, CDR2 SNEGSKA (reference sequence). V lost 8 bases, J lost 5 bases, and 11 bases lay in between. The CDR3 DNA reads as TGCAGTCCTATCCGCGGAGATACGCAGTATTTT. Its protein product is CSPIRGDTQYF.

The J gene is TRBJ2-3, the V gene TRBV5-6, with 10 bases that match TRBD2. The CDR3 runs 18 residues. V lost 5 bases to trimming and J lost 1 base; unmatched junction nucleotides: 13. Germline CDR1 reads SGHDT; CDR2 reads YYEEEE. CDR3 in amino acids: CASSRVSGGALGTDTQYF. The CDR3 DNA is TGTGCCAGCAGTAGGGTGAGCGGGGGGGCTCTTGGCACAGATACGCAGTATTTT.

The chain joins TRBV24-1 to TRBJ2-3; 8 bases are shared with TRBD1. This CDR3 is 15 amino acids long. V was pared by 4 bases and J by 3 bases, with 5 bases of the junction left unmatched. The V gene's germline CDR1 is KGHDR and CDR2 SFDVKD. The CDR3, as DNA: TGTGCCACCAGTGACCGGACAGGGATGACAGATACGCAGTATTTT. Protein product: CATSDRTGMTDTQYF.

The chain combines TRBV6-1 with TRBJ2-7, with D possibly matching TRBD1 (5 bases). The length of the CDR3 is 16 residues. In germline, CDR1 is MNHNS, CDR2 SASEGT. With 2 bases removed from V and 6 bases from J, the gap between germline ends came to 20 bases. CDR3 amino acids: CASSEPTGAGPLEQYF. The CDR3 bases are TGTGCCAGCAGTGAACCTACTGGGGCCGGCCCTCTCGAGCAGTACTTC.

The V gene is TRBV14, the J gene TRBJ1-6; a possible D gene is TRBD1 (6 bases). V dropped 2 bases and J dropped 5 bases, with 16 bases sitting between them. The CDR3 covers 17 residues. CDR1 SGHDN and CDR2 FVKESK come from the germline V gene. This chain's CDR3 is CASSQFIGGANNSPLHF. The CDR3 DNA sequence: TGTGCCAGCAGCCAATTCATAGGGGGGGCGAATAATTCACCCCTCCACTTT.

The chain recombines TRBV19 with TRBJ2-3; D possibly corresponds to TRBD1 (6 bases). The germline CDR1 and CDR2 sequences are LNHDA and SQIVND (reference sequence). Trimming pared 4 bases from V and 2 bases from J, leaving 10 bases between. The CDR3 is 14 amino acids. CDR3 residues: CASSTGANTDTQYF. CDR3 DNA sequence: TGTGCCAGTAGTACAGGGGCGAACACAGATACGCAGTATTTT.